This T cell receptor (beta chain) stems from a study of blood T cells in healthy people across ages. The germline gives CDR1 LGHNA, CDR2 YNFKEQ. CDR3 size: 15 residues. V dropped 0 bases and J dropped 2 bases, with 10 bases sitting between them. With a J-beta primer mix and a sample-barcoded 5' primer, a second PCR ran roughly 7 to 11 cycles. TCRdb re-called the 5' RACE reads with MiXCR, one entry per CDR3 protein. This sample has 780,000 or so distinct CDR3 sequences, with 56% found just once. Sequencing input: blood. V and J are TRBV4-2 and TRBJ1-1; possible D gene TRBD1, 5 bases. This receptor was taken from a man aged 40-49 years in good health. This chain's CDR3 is CASSQEGGTNTEAFF. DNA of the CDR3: TGTGCCAGCAGCCAAGAGGGCGGGACCAACACTGAAGCTTTCTTT.